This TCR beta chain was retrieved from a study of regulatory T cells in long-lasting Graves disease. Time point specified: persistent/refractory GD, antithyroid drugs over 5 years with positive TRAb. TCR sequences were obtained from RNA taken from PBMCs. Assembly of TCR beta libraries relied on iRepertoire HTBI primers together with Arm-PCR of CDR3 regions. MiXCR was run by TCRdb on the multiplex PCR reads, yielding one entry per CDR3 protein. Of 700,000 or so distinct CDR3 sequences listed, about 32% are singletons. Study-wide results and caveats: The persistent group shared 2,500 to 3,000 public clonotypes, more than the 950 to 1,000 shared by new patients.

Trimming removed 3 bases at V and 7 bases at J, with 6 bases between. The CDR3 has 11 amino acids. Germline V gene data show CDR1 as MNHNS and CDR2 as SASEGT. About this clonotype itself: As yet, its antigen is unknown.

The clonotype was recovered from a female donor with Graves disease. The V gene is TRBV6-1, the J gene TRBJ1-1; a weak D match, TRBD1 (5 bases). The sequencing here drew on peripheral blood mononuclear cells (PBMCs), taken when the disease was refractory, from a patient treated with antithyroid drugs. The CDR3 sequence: CASSDRDEAFF. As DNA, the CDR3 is TGTGCCAGCAGTGACAGGGATGAAGCTTTCTTT.